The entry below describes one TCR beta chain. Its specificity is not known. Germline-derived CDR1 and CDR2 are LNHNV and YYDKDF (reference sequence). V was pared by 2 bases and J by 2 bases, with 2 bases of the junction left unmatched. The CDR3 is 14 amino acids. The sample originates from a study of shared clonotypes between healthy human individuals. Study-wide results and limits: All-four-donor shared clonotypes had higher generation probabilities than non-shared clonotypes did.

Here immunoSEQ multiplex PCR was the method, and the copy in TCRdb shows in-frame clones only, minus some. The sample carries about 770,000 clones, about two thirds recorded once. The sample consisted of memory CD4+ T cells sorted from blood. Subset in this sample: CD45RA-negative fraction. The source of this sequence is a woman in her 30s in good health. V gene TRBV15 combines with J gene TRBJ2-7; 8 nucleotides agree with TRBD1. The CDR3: CATSRPDRAYEQYF. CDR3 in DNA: TGTGCCACCAGCAGACCGGACAGGGCCTACGAGCAGTACTTC.